The clone carrying this TCR beta chain was recorded a few times. Its matching antigen is unknown. Expressed TCRB transcripts were sequenced because the isolated RNA had all been reverse transcribed beforehand. About 3.57 million reads per sample on average were obtained from naive, central memory and regulatory T cell samples. TCRdb's copy holds only in-frame clones and misses some; the assay was immunoSEQ multiplex PCR. The sample consists of over 200,000 clones, 11% of them appearing once. Via the markers CD45RO/CCR7/CD25/CD127/CD95/CD27, stem cell-like memory, regulatory, central memory and naive CD4+ cells were sorted. Trimming took 4 bases from V and 4 from J, leaving 7 bases between them. Germline V gene sequence: CDR1 KGHSH, CDR2 LQKENI. CDR3 length: 12 residues. This specimen belongs to a study of beta chain features in type 1 diabetes. Study results and limitations: All four CD4+ subsets from Type 1 diabetes patients carried moderately but significantly shorter TCRB CDR3s. In the patient group, naive, central memory and Treg TCRB repertoires seemed more alike than in the healthy donor group.

V and J are TRBV18 and TRBJ2-5; D remains unclear. The sample consisted of naive CD4+ T cells from blood. The sequence was collected from a man younger than 45 with type 1 diabetes. CDR3 amino acids: CASSRDGETQYF. For the CDR3, the DNA is TGTGCCAGCTCACGCGATGGAGAGACCCAGTACTTC. Filled out from reference TRBV18 and TRBJ2-5, the complete variable domain reads NAGVMQNPRHLVRRRGQEARLRCSPMKGHSHVYWYRQLPEEGLKFMVYLQKENIIDESGMPKERFSAEFPKEGPSILRIQQVVRGDSAAYFCASSRDGETQYFGPGTRLLVL.